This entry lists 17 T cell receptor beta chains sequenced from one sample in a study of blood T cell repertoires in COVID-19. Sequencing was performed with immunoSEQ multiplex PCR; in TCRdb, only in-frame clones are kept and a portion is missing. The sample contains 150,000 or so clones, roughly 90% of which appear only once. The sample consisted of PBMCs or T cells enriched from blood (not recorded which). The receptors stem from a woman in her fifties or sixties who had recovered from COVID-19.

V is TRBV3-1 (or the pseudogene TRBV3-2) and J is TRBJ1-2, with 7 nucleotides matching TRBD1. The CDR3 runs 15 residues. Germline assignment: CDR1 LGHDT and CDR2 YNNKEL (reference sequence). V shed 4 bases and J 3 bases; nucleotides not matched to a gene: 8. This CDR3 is CASSRMGQTDYGYTF. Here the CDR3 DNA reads TGTGCCAGCAGCCGAATGGGACAGACAGACTATGGCTACACCTTC.

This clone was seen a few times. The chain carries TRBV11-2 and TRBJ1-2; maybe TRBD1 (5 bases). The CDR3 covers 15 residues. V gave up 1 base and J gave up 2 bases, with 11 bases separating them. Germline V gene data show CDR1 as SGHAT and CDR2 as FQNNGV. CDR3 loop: CASSLGRGTNYGYTF. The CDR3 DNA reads TGTGCCAGCAGCTTAGGAAGGGGAACGAACTATGGCTACACCTTC.

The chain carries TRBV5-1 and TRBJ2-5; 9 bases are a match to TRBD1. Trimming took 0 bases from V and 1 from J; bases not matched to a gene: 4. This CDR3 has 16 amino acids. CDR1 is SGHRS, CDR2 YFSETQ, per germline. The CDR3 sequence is CASSLASGQGQETQYF. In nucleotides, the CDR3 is TGCGCCAGCAGCTTGGCCTCGGGACAGGGCCAAGAGACCCAGTACTTC.

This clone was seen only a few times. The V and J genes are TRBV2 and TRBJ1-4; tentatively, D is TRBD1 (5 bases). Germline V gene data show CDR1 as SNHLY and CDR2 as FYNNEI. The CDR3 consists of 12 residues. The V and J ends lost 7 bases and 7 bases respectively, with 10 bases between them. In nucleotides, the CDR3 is TGTGCCAGCACGGGGGGAGGTGAAAAACTGTTTTTT. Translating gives CASTGGGEKLFF.

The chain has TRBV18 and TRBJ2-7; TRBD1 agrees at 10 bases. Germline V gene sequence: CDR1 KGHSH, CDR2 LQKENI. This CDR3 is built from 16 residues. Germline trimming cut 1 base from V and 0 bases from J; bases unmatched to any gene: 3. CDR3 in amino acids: CASSPQGTGVSYEQYF. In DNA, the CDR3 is TGTGCCAGCTCACCACAGGGGACAGGGGTCTCCTACGAGCAGTACTTC.

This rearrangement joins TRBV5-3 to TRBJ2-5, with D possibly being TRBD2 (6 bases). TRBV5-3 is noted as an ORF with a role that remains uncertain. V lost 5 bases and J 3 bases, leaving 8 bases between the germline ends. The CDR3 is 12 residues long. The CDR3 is CARRSGEETQYF. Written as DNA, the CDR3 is TGTGCCAGAAGGTCGGGGGAAGAGACCCAGTACTTC.

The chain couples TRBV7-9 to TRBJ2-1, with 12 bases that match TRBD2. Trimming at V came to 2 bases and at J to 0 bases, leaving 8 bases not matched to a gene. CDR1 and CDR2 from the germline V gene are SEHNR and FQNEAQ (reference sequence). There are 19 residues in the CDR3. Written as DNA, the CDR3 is TGTGCCAGCAGCTTACCGCGACTAGCGGGGGAGCGCTCCTACAATGAGCAGTTCTTC. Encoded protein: CASSLPRLAGERSYNEQFF.

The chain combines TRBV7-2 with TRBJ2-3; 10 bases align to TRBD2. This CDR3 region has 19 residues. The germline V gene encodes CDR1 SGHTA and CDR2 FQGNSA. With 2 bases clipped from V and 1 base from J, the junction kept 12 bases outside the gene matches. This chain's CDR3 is CASSLSSGGFRLRTDTQYF. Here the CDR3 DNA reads TGTGCCAGCAGCTTATCTAGCGGGGGCTTCCGACTTCGCACAGATACGCAGTATTTT.

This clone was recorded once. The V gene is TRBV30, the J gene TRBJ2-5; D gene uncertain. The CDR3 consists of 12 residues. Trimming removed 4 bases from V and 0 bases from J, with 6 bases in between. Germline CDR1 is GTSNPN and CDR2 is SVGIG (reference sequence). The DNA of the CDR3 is TGTGCCTGGAATCGGGACCAAGAGACCCAGTACTTC. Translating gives CAWNRDQETQYF.

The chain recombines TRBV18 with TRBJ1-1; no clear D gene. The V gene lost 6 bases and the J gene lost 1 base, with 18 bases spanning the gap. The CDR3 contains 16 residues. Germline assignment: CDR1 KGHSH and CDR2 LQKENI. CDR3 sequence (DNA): TGTGCCAGCTCCCCTACCCCCCCAGGAACGAACACTGAAGCTTTCTTT. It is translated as CASSPTPPGTNTEAFF.

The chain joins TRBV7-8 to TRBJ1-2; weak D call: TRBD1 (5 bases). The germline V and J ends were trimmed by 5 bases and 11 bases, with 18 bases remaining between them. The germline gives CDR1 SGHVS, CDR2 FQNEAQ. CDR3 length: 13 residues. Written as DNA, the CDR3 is TGTGCCAGCAGCGCCACGCAGGGCCGGTCATACACCTTC. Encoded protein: CASSATQGRSYTF.

The CDR3 loop reads CASSPPARGLAGVYNEQFF. The DNA for the CDR3 is TGTGCCAGCTCACCACCGGCCCGTGGACTAGCGGGGGTCTACAATGAGCAGTTCTTC. The chain couples TRBV18 to TRBJ2-1, with 13 positions matching TRBD2. Germline lookup yields CDR1 KGHSH and CDR2 LQKENI. The length of the CDR3 is 19 residues. The J segment lost 3 bases and the V segment lost 0 bases, leaving 8 bases of the junction unmatched.

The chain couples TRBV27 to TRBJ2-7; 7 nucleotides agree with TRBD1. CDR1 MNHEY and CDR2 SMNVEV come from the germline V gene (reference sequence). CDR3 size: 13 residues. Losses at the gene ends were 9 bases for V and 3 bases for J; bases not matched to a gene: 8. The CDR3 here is CASSGTAHYEQYF. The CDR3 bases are TGTGCCAGTTCCGGGACAGCCCACTACGAGCAGTACTTC.

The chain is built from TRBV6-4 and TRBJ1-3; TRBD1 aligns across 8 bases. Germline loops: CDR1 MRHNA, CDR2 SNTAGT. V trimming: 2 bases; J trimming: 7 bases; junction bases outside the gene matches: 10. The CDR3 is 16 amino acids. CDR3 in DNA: TGTGCCAGCAGTGACGCAGGGGGCGGAATAAGTAACACCATATATTTT. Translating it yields CASSDAGGGISNTIYF.

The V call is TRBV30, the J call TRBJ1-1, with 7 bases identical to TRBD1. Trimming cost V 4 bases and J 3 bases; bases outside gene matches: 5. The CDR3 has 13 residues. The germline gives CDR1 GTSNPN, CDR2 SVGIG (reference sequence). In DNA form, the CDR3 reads TGTGCCTGGAACCCGACAGGGCACACTGAAGCTTTCTTT. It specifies CAWNPTGHTEAFF.

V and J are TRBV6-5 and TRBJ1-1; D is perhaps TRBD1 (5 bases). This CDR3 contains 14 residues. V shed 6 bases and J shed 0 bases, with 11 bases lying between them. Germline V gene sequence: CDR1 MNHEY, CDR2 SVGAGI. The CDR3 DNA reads TGTGCCAGCAGAAAGCAGGGTGTGAACACTGAAGCTTTCTTT. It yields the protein CASRKQGVNTEAFF.

The CDR3 loop reads CASSVGHSGGEKLFF. The CDR3 DNA reads as TGCGCCAGCAGCGTCGGACATTCTGGGGGGGAAAAACTGTTTTTT. The rearrangement joins TRBV5-1 to TRBJ1-4, with D possibly TRBD1 on 5 matching bases. Germline CDR1 SGHRS, CDR2 YFSETQ. The ends were cut back, 4 bases at V and 8 bases at J, with 18 bases in the middle. There are 15 residues in the CDR3.